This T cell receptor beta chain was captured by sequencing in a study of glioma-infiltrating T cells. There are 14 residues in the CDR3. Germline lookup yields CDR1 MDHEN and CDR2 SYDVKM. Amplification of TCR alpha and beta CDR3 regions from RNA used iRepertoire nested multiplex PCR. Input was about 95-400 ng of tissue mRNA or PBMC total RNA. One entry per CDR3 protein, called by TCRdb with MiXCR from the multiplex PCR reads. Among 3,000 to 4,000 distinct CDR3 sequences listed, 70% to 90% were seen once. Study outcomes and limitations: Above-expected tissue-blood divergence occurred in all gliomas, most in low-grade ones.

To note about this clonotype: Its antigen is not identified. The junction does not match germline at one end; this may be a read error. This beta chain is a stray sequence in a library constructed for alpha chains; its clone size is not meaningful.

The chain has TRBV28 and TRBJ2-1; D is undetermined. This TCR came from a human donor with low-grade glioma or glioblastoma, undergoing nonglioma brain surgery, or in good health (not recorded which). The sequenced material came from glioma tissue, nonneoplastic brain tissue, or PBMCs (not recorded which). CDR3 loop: CARSFYQSYNEQFF. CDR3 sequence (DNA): TGTGCCAGGAGTTTCTACCAATCCTACAATGAGCAGTTCTTC.